The present T cell receptor beta chain was sequenced within a study of T cell changes during pregnancy in multiple sclerosis. TCRdb keeps only in-frame clones here, not all; method: immunoSEQ multiplex PCR. The sample shows about 100,000 clones, under 95% of them seen only once. CDR3 length: 15 amino acids. Trimming took off 6 bases at V and 3 bases at J, with 18 bases between the two ends. The germline V gene has CDR1 SGHAT and CDR2 FQNNGV. The sample in question was peripheral blood, obtained in the third trimester of pregnancy. The TCR comes from a female donor in good health, enrolled as a control in a pregnancy study. The chain carries TRBV11-2 and TRBJ2-7, with D perhaps TRBD2 (6 bases). The CDR3 sequence is CASRPHGGRNYEQYF. CDR3 coding DNA: TGTGCCAGCAGGCCTCACGGTGGGAGGAACTACGAGCAGTACTTC.